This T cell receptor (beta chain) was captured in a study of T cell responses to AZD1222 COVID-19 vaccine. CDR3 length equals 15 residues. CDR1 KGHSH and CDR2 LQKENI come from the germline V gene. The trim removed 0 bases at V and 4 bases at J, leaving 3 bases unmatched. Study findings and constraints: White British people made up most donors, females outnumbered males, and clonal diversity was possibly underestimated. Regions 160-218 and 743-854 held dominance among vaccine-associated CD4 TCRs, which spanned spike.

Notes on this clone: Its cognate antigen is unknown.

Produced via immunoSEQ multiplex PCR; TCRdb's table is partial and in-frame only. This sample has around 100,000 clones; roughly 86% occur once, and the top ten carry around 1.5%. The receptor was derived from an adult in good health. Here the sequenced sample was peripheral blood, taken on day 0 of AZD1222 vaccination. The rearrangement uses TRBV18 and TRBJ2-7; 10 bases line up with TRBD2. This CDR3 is CASSPPAGGLYEQYF. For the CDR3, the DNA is TGTGCCAGCTCACCACCAGCGGGAGGGTTGTACGAGCAGTACTTC.